This TCR beta chain derives from a study of shared clonotypes between healthy human individuals. Data came from immunoSEQ multiplex PCR; TCRdb stores just in-frame clones and leaves some out. The table records millions of clones, 95% of them present only once. There are 14 residues in the CDR3. The V segment lost 5 bases and the J segment 7 bases; nucleotides outside the gene matches: 10. Germline assignment: CDR1 SGHAT and CDR2 FQDESV (reference sequence). The TCR was taken from a man younger than 35 in good health. Sequencing was carried out using naive CD4+ T cells sorted from blood. The subset here: CD45RA+ positively selected. The genes are TRBV11-1 and TRBJ2-7, with 8 bases aligning to TRBD1. The CDR3 DNA reads TGTGCCAGCAGCGCCCGCCAGGGGGCAAATGAGCAGTACTTC. Amino acids: CASSARQGANEQYF.